The rows below give T cell receptor beta chains drawn from one sample of a study of tumor-infiltrating lymphocytes in primary liver carcinoma. TCRdb reprocessed the multiplex PCR reads via MiXCR and lists one record per CDR3 protein. The sample lists 80,000 or so distinct CDR3 sequences, 70% to 80% occurring once. Sequenced input: liver tumor tissue from sampling region 4. These receptors came from an older woman with primary liver carcinoma and hepatitis B virus infection. CDR3s include the opening cysteine and the closing phenylalanine or tryptophan. Fields, in order: CDR3 DNA, CDR3 protein, D gene, V gene, CDR3 length, J gene, clone size. A D gene is named only where the DNA matches it firmly. The size field is filled for only some rows; it gives once, few, many or a size class.

CDR3 DNA: TGTACCAGCCGCCAACTCATAGCGGGAGCGAATTCTCCAGATACGCAGTACTTT; CDR3 protein: CTSRQLIAGANSPDTQYF; D gene: TRBD2; V gene: TRBV14; CDR3 length: 18; J gene: TRBJ2-3; clone size: -
CDR3 DNA: TGTGCCAGCAGCTTAACGGGGGGCGCTGAAGCTTTCTTT; CDR3 protein: CASSLTGGAEAFF; D gene: -; V gene: TRBV7-3; CDR3 length: 13; J gene: TRBJ1-1; clone size: few
CDR3 DNA: TGTGTCAGCAGCTTCACCCGACAGGCTGCAACTAATGAAAAACTGTTTTTT; CDR3 protein: CVSSFTRQAATNEKLFF; D gene: -; V gene: TRBV11-2; CDR3 length: 17; J gene: TRBJ1-4; clone size: -
CDR3 DNA: TGCGCCAGCGGGAGAACTAGCACCTCCTACGACCAGTACTTC; CDR3 protein: CASGRTSTSYDQYF; D gene: -; V gene: TRBV10-2; CDR3 length: 14; J gene: TRBJ2-7; clone size: -
CDR3 DNA: TGCAGGGTTGCAGGGACTAGCGGGAAGTATGAGCACTTCTTC; CDR3 protein: CRVAGTSGKYEHFF; D gene: TRBD2; V gene: TRBV29-1; CDR3 length: 14; J gene: TRBJ2-1; clone size: -
CDR3 DNA: TGTGCCAGCAGTTTAATGACAAGGGGCTCCTACGAGCAGTACTTC; CDR3 protein: CASSLMTRGSYEQYF; D gene: -; V gene: TRBV28; CDR3 length: 15; J gene: TRBJ2-7; clone size: -
CDR3 DNA: TGCAGTGCTAGATGGTGGCGGCGCTACAATGAGCAGTTCTTC; CDR3 protein: CSARWWRRYNEQFF; D gene: -; V gene: TRBV20-1; CDR3 length: 14; J gene: TRBJ2-1; clone size: few
CDR3 DNA: TGTGCCAGCATCACGCGGAGAGCAAGTAATGAAAAACTGTTTTTT; CDR3 protein: CASITRRASNEKLFF; D gene: -; V gene: TRBV7-8; CDR3 length: 15; J gene: TRBJ1-4; clone size: -
CDR3 DNA: TGTGCCGGCACCAACGTACCCCTCCTAGCGGGTAAATCCTACAAAGAGCAGTTCTTC; CDR3 protein: CAGTNVPLLAGKSYKEQFF; D gene: TRBD2; V gene: TRBV28; CDR3 length: 19; J gene: TRBJ2-1; clone size: -
CDR3 DNA: TGTGCCTGGAGTAGGCAGGAGAACACTGAAGCTTTCTTT; CDR3 protein: CAWSRQENTEAFF; D gene: -; V gene: TRBV30; CDR3 length: 13; J gene: TRBJ1-1; clone size: many
CDR3 DNA: TGTGCCAGCAGCTTAGCGTCGCGGGAGGGCATAGATGAGCAGTTCTTC; CDR3 protein: CASSLASREGIDEQFF; D gene: TRBD2; V gene: TRBV7-9; CDR3 length: 16; J gene: TRBJ2-1; clone size: -
CDR3 DNA: TGTGCCAGCAGCATTGACAAAAATGAGCAGTTCTTC; CDR3 protein: CASSIDKNEQFF; D gene: -; V gene: TRBV11-1; CDR3 length: 12; J gene: TRBJ2-1; clone size: -
CDR3 DNA: TGTGCCAGCAGCCGGGGACAGGGTGTGTATGAGCAGTACTTC; CDR3 protein: CASSRGQGVYEQYF; D gene: TRBD1; V gene: TRBV11-2; CDR3 length: 14; J gene: TRBJ2-7; clone size: few
CDR3 DNA: TGTGCCAGCATCCAAGACAGGACTACAAAAGAGACACAGTACTTC; CDR3 protein: CASIQDRTTKETQYF; D gene: -; V gene: TRBV4-2; CDR3 length: 15; J gene: TRBJ2-5; clone size: once
CDR3 DNA: TGCGCCAGCAGCTTGGGGACGGCTCCGGGAAAGGAACTGTTTTTT; CDR3 protein: CASSLGTAPGKELFF; D gene: -; V gene: TRBV5-1; CDR3 length: 15; J gene: TRBJ1-4; clone size: many
CDR3 DNA: TGTGCCAGCAGCCTTTATGGGCGAGCCACTGAAGCTTTCTTT; CDR3 protein: CASSLYGRATEAFF; D gene: -; V gene: TRBV7-3; CDR3 length: 14; J gene: TRBJ1-1; clone size: many
CDR3 DNA: TGTGCCAGCACCTCCGGGACAAGCGGGAGATACGAGCAGTACTTC; CDR3 protein: CASTSGTSGRYEQYF; D gene: TRBD2; V gene: TRBV6-5; CDR3 length: 15; J gene: TRBJ2-7; clone size: -
CDR3 DNA: TGTGCCAGCAGTCCGGAGGGGCTGGAGATCTCCGAGCAGTACTTC; CDR3 protein: CASSPEGLEISEQYF; D gene: -; V gene: TRBV6-6; CDR3 length: 15; J gene: TRBJ2-7; clone size: -
CDR3 DNA: TGTGCCAGCAGCTTAAATAGGGGACTCTATGGTTACACCTTC; CDR3 protein: CASSLNRGLYGYTF; D gene: -; V gene: TRBV11-2; CDR3 length: 14; J gene: TRBJ1-2; clone size: -
CDR3 DNA: TGTGCCAGCAGGCAAGTAAGGCAGACCTCTGGAAACACCATATATTTT; CDR3 protein: CASRQVRQTSGNTIYF; D gene: -; V gene: TRBV4-2; CDR3 length: 16; J gene: TRBJ1-3; clone size: -
CDR3 DNA: TGCGCCAGCCGTACTGTCACTAGCGGGAACTATGAGCAGTTCTTC; CDR3 protein: CASRTVTSGNYEQFF; D gene: TRBD2; V gene: TRBV5-1; CDR3 length: 15; J gene: TRBJ2-1; clone size: -
CDR3 DNA: TGCAGTGCTACTGGGACAGGGCTCCCCGAGCAGTACTTC; CDR3 protein: CSATGTGLPEQYF; D gene: TRBD1; V gene: TRBV20-1; CDR3 length: 13; J gene: TRBJ2-7; clone size: -
CDR3 DNA: TGTGCCAGCAGTTTCGACAGGGGTGCCTATGGCTACACCTTC; CDR3 protein: CASSFDRGAYGYTF; D gene: TRBD1; V gene: TRBV12-3/TRBV12-4; CDR3 length: 14; J gene: TRBJ1-2; clone size: many
CDR3 DNA: TGCGCCAGCGGCCAAGATGGCGGGGGGCGCGACGAGCAATACTTC; CDR3 protein: CASGQDGGGRDEQYF; D gene: TRBD2; V gene: TRBV4-1; CDR3 length: 15; J gene: TRBJ2-7; clone size: -
CDR3 DNA: TGTGTCAGTAGTCCAGGGGATGCACGGGCGGTGACCCAGCATTTT; CDR3 protein: CVSSPGDARAVTQHF; D gene: -; V gene: TRBV12-3/TRBV12-4; CDR3 length: 15; J gene: TRBJ1-5; clone size: -
CDR3 DNA: TGTGCCAGTAGTATAGGGGGTAGCACCGGGGAACTGTTTTTT; CDR3 protein: CASSIGGSTGELFF; D gene: -; V gene: TRBV6-1; CDR3 length: 14; J gene: TRBJ2-2; clone size: -
CDR3 DNA: TGTGCCTGGTCCCTTACAGATACGCAGTATTTT; CDR3 protein: CAWSLTDTQYF; D gene: -; V gene: TRBV30; CDR3 length: 11; J gene: TRBJ2-3; clone size: many
CDR3 DNA: TGTGCCAGCAGTTACGGGGGGTCGGACGCTGAAGCTGTCTTT; CDR3 protein: CASSYGGSDAEAVF; D gene: -; V gene: TRBV11-3; CDR3 length: 14; J gene: TRBJ1-1; clone size: -
CDR3 DNA: TGTGCCAGTCGAGACACCTTGAATTCACCCCTCCACTTT; CDR3 protein: CASRDTLNSPLHF; D gene: -; V gene: TRBV28; CDR3 length: 13; J gene: TRBJ1-6; clone size: many
CDR3 DNA: TGTGCCAGCAGCCCAGGGGGCGATGGCTACACCTTC; CDR3 protein: CASSPGGDGYTF; D gene: TRBD1; V gene: TRBV7-9; CDR3 length: 12; J gene: TRBJ1-2; clone size: few
CDR3 DNA: TGTGCCAGCAGCACCGCCGGGACTAGCGGGACCTACAATGAGCAGTTCTTC; CDR3 protein: CASSTAGTSGTYNEQFF; D gene: TRBD2; V gene: TRBV5-5; CDR3 length: 17; J gene: TRBJ2-1; clone size: many
CDR3 DNA: TGTGCCAGCAGCGGGACAGGGGGCCTAGGAAACACCATATATTTT; CDR3 protein: CASSGTGGLGNTIYF; D gene: TRBD1; V gene: TRBV11-2; CDR3 length: 15; J gene: TRBJ1-3; clone size: medium-sized
CDR3 DNA: TGTGCCAGCTCACTCACGGGGCAGACTGAAGCTTTCTTT; CDR3 protein: CASSLTGQTEAFF; D gene: -; V gene: TRBV18; CDR3 length: 13; J gene: TRBJ1-1; clone size: -
CDR3 DNA: TGTGCCAGCAGTTACCAGGGGGCGGGTACTTACGAGCAGTACTTC; CDR3 protein: CASSYQGAGTYEQYF; D gene: TRBD1; V gene: TRBV6-5; CDR3 length: 15; J gene: TRBJ2-7; clone size: many
CDR3 DNA: TGTGCCATCAATCGCCTAGGTTCACTCAATGAGCAGTTCTTC; CDR3 protein: CAINRLGSLNEQFF; D gene: -; V gene: TRBV6-1; CDR3 length: 14; J gene: TRBJ2-1; clone size: -
CDR3 DNA: TGCAGTGATGAAGTCGGTCACACCTACGAGCAGTACTTC; CDR3 protein: CSDEVGHTYEQYF; D gene: -; V gene: TRBV29-1; CDR3 length: 13; J gene: TRBJ2-7; clone size: once
CDR3 DNA: TGTGCCAACAGATACGGGACTTGCGGGACTCATGAGCAGCTCTTC; CDR3 protein: CANRYGTCGTHEQLF; D gene: -; V gene: TRBV7-8; CDR3 length: 15; J gene: TRBJ2-1; clone size: -
CDR3 DNA: TGTGTCAGCAGCTTCCCTCAGGGATTGAGGGGAGAGACCCAGCACTTC; CDR3 protein: CVSSFPQGLRGETQHF; D gene: -; V gene: TRBV7-9; CDR3 length: 16; J gene: TRBJ2-5; clone size: -
CDR3 DNA: TGTGCCAGCTGCCTCCGGAGTAGCGGGACGGAACTCGCCTCCTACAATGAGCAGTTCTTC; CDR3 protein: CASCLRSSGTELASYNEQFF; D gene: TRBD2; V gene: TRBV6-1; CDR3 length: 20; J gene: TRBJ2-1; clone size: -
CDR3 DNA: TGTGCCAGCAGTGACGTAGCGGAAGGGTCCACAGGTATGCAGTATTTT; CDR3 protein: CASSDVAEGSTGMQYF; D gene: -; V gene: TRBV6-4; CDR3 length: 16; J gene: TRBJ2-3; clone size: once
CDR3 DNA: TGTGCCTTGAGGACAGGGCGAAACACCGGGGAGCTGTTTTTT; CDR3 protein: CALRTGRNTGELFF; D gene: TRBD1; V gene: TRBV30; CDR3 length: 14; J gene: TRBJ2-2; clone size: many
CDR3 DNA: TGTGCCTGGGGGGAATACACCGGGGAGCTGTTTTTT; CDR3 protein: CAWGEYTGELFF; D gene: -; V gene: TRBV30; CDR3 length: 12; J gene: TRBJ2-2; clone size: many
CDR3 DNA: TGTGCCAGTGGGAGTACGGCTCTACCTGAGCAGTTCTTC; CDR3 protein: CASGSTALPEQFF; D gene: -; V gene: TRBV18; CDR3 length: 13; J gene: TRBJ2-1; clone size: -
CDR3 DNA: TGTGCCAGCAGTGAGAGGGGCAGCCGGTATAGCAATCAGCCCCAGCATTTT; CDR3 protein: CASSERGSRYSNQPQHF; D gene: -; V gene: TRBV6-1; CDR3 length: 17; J gene: TRBJ1-5; clone size: many
CDR3 DNA: TGTGTCAGCAGTTACAGGGGGCCGGACACCGGGGAGCTGTTTTTT; CDR3 protein: CVSSYRGPDTGELFF; D gene: TRBD1; V gene: TRBV6-6; CDR3 length: 15; J gene: TRBJ2-2; clone size: -
CDR3 DNA: TGTGCCAGCAGCTCCTTAGGGCCAGGAACTAGCGGGAGGGTCTCGTATGGCCCCTACGAGCAGTACTTC; CDR3 protein: CASSSLGPGTSGRVSYGPYEQYF; D gene: TRBD2; V gene: TRBV11-2; CDR3 length: 23; J gene: TRBJ2-7; clone size: medium-sized
CDR3 DNA: TGTGCCAGCCGCTTCCTCTGGAGTGGGAGGGCCAGCGAGCAGTACTTC; CDR3 protein: CASRFLWSGRASEQYF; D gene: TRBD2; V gene: TRBV13; CDR3 length: 16; J gene: TRBJ2-7; clone size: -
CDR3 DNA: TGTACCAGCAATTACAGTCGGCAGGGGGCCACTGAAGCTTTCTTT; CDR3 protein: CTSNYSRQGATEAFF; D gene: TRBD1; V gene: TRBV6-5; CDR3 length: 15; J gene: TRBJ1-1; clone size: -
CDR3 DNA: TGTGCCTGGAGTCGGCGGGAGCCAGGGTCCTACGAGCAGTACTTC; CDR3 protein: CAWSRREPGSYEQYF; D gene: TRBD2; V gene: TRBV30; CDR3 length: 15; J gene: TRBJ2-7; clone size: many
CDR3 DNA: TGTGACAGCAGCCTTCTCAGGGGGTTAACTGGCAACGAGCAGTTCTTC; CDR3 protein: CDSSLLRGLTGNEQFF; D gene: TRBD1; V gene: TRBV14; CDR3 length: 16; J gene: TRBJ2-1; clone size: -
CDR3 DNA: TGCGCCAGCAGGCCGACTAGCGGGATCATCTATACGCAGTATTTT; CDR3 protein: CASRPTSGIIYTQYF; D gene: TRBD2; V gene: TRBV5-1; CDR3 length: 15; J gene: TRBJ2-3; clone size: -
CDR3 DNA: TGTGCCAGCGGTGACATAAGGCCAGGGAGGGCCTATACGCAGTATTTT; CDR3 protein: CASGDIRPGRAYTQYF; D gene: TRBD2; V gene: TRBV12-3/TRBV12-4; CDR3 length: 16; J gene: TRBJ2-3; clone size: -
CDR3 DNA: TGTACCAGCAGCCTCGGGACGCCGGAGGGGTTCTATGGCTACACATTC; CDR3 protein: CTSSLGTPEGFYGYTF; D gene: -; V gene: TRBV11-2; CDR3 length: 16; J gene: TRBJ1-2; clone size: -
CDR3 DNA: TGTGCCAGCAGCCCAAAACTAGCGGGAGGGGGGACAGATACGCAGTATTTT; CDR3 protein: CASSPKLAGGGTDTQYF; D gene: TRBD2; V gene: TRBV5-4; CDR3 length: 17; J gene: TRBJ2-3; clone size: -